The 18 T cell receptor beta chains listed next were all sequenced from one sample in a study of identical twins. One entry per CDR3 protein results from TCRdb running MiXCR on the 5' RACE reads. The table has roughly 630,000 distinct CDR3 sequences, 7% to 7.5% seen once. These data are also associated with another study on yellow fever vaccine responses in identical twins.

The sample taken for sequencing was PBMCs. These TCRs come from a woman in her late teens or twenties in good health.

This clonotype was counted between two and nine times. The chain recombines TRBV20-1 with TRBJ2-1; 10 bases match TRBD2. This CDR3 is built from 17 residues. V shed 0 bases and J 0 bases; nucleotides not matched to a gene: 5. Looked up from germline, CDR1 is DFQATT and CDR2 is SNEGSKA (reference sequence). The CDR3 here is CSARDPASGSSYNEQFF. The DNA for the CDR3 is TGCAGTGCTAGAGATCCGGCTAGCGGGAGCTCCTACAATGAGCAGTTCTTC.

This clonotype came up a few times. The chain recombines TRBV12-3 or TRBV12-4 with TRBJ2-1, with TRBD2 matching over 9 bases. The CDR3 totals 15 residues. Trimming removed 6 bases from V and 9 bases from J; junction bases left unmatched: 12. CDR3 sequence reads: CASSLGSGRLGEQFF. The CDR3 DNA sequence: TGTGCCAGCAGCCTAGGTAGCGGGAGATTGGGTGAGCAGTTCTTC.

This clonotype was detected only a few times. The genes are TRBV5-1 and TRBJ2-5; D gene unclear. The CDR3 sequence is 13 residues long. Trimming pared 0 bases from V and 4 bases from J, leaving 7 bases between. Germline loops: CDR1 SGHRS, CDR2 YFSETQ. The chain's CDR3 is CASSLVRSETQYF. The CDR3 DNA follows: TGCGCCAGCAGCTTGGTTAGGTCAGAGACCCAGTACTTC.

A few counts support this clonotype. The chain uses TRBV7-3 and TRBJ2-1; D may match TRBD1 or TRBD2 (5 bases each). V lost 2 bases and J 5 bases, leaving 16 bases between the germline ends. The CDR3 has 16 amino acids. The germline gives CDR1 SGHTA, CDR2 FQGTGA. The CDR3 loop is CASSLAPGDPHNEQFF. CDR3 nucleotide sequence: TGTGCCAGCAGCTTAGCCCCTGGGGACCCTCACAATGAGCAGTTCTTC.

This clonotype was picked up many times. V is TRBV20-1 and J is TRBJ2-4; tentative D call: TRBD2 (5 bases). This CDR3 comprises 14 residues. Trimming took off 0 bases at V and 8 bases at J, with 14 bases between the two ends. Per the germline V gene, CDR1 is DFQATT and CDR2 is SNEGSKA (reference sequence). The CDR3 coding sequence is TGCAGTGCTAGAGATCCAAAACCCGGGGACATTCAGTACTTC. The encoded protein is CSARDPKPGDIQYF.

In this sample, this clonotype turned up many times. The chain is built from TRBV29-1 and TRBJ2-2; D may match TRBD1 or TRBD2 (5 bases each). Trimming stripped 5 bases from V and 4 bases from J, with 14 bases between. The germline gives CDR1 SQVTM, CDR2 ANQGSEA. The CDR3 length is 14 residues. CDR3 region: CSVRDGLTTGELFF. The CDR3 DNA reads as TGCAGCGTTCGGGACGGTCTAACCACCGGGGAGCTGTTTTTT.

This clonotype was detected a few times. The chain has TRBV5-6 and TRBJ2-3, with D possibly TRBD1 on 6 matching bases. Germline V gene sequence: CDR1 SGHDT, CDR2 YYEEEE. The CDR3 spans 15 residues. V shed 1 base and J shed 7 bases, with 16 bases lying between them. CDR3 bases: TGTGCCAGCAGCTTGTTAGGACAGCTGAGGAATACGCAGTATTTT. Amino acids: CASSLLGQLRNTQYF.

CDR3 sequence: CAISDYGRAFSYNEQFF. CDR3 bases: TGTGCCATCAGTGATTACGGGAGGGCCTTCTCCTACAATGAGCAGTTCTTC. The V gene is TRBV10-3, the J gene TRBJ2-1; 8 nucleotides match TRBD2. The V and J ends lost 3 bases and 0 bases, in that order; junction bases with no gene match: 7. Germline-derived CDR1 and CDR2 are ENHRY and SYGVKD. This CDR3 has 17 residues.

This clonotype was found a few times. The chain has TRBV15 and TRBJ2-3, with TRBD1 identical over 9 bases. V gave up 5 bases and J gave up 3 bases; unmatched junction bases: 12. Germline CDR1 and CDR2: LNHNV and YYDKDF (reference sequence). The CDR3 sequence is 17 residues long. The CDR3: CATSGGQGNWGTDTQYF. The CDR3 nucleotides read TGTGCCACCAGCGGGGGACAGGGAAACTGGGGGACAGATACGCAGTATTTT.

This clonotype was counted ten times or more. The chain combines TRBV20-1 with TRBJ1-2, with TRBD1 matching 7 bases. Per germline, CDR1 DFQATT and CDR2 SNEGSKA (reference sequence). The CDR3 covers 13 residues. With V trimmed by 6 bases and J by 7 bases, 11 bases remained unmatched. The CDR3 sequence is CSAKQGLTRGYTF. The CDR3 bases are TGCAGTGCAAAACAGGGGTTGACTCGTGGCTACACCTTC.

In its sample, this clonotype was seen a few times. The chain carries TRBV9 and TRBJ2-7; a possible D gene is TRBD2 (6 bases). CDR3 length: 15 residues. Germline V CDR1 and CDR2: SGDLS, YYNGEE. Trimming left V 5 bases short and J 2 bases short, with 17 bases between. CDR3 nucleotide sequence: TGTGCCAGCAGTCCCGGTGTGGGGGGAACCTACGAGCAGTACTTC. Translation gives CASSPGVGGTYEQYF.

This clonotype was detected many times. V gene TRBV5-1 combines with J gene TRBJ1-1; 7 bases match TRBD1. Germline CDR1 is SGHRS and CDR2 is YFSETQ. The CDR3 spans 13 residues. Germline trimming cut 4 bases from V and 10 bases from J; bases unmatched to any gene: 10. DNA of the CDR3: TGCGCCAGCAGCGGGCGACAGGGAGTCGGAGCTTTCTTT. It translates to CASSGRQGVGAFF. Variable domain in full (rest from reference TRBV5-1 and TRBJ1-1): KAGVTQTPRYLIKTRGQQVTLSCSPISGHRSVSWYQQTPGQGLQFLFEYFSETQRNKGNFPGRFSGRQFSNSRSEMNVSTLELGDSALYLCASSGRQGVGAFFGQGTRLTVV.

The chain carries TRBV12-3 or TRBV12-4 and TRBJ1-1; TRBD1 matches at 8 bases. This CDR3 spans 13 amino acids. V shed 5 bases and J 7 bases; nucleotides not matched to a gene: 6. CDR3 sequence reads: CASSPDGQGEAFF. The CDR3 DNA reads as TGTGCCAGCAGTCCAGACGGACAGGGTGAAGCTTTCTTT.

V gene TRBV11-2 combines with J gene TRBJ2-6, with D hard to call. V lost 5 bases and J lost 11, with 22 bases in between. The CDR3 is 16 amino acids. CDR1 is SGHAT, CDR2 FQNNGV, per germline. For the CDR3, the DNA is TGTGCCAGCAGCCACCCCGGCTCCGACATTTCTTACGTCCTGACTTTC. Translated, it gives CASSHPGSDISYVLTF.

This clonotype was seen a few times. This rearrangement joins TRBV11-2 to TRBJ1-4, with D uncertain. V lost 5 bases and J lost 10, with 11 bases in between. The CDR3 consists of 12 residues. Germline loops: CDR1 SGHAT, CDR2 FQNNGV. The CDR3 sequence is CASSPHTAKLFF. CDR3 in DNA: TGTGCCAGCAGCCCCCACACTGCAAAACTGTTTTTT.

The CDR3 is CASSLGGGTYEQYV. CDR3 nucleotide sequence: TGTGCCAGCAGCTTAGGCGGCGGCACCTACGAGCAGTACGTC. The genes are TRBV11-2 and TRBJ2-7; D gene unclear. Germline lookup yields CDR1 SGHAT and CDR2 FQNNGV. Trimming removed 1 base at V and 2 bases at J, with 9 bases between. The CDR3 loop spans 14 amino acids.

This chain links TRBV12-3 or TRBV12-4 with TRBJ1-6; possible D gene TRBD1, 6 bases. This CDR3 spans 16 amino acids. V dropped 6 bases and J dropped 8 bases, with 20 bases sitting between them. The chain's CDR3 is CASSPGGPAGYSPLHF. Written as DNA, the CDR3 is TGTGCCAGCAGCCCCGGGGGGCCTGCTGGTTATTCACCCCTCCACTTT.

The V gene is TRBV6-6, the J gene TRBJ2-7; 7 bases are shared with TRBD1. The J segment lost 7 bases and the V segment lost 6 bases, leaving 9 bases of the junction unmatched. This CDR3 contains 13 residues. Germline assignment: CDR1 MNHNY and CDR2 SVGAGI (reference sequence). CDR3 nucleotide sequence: TGTGCCAGCAGCTCCGGGACAGAATTAGAGCAGTACGTC. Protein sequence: CASSSGTELEQYV.